This T cell receptor (beta chain) was retrieved from a study of T cells after yellow fever vaccination. Germline CDR1 is DFQATT and CDR2 is SNEGSKA (reference sequence). This CDR3 contains 17 residues. V lost 0 bases to trimming and J lost 9 bases; unmatched junction nucleotides: 17. TCRdb ran MiXCR on the 5' RACE reads and lists one entry per CDR3 protein. The sample yields about 630,000 distinct CDR3 sequences, roughly an eighth seen once. The clonotype was recovered from a man between 25 and 39 years old who received the YFV17D yellow fever vaccine. The material sequenced was PBMCs, taken on the day of the yellow fever booster vaccination. The chain combines TRBV20-1 with TRBJ2-1; 7 nucleotides align to TRBD1. DNA of the CDR3: TGCAGTGCTAGAGATAGAGCCGTAAGGACAGGTAACGGTGAGCAGTTCTTC. It specifies CSARDRAVRTGNGEQFF.